The next 23 T cell receptor beta chains were all read from a single sample in a study of T cells after yellow fever vaccination. TCRdb reanalysed the 5' RACE reads using MiXCR and keeps one entry per CDR3 protein. The data hold 95,000 to 100,000 distinct CDR3 sequences, with roughly 5.8% observed a single time. The sequenced sample was CD8+ T cells sorted from PBMCs, obtained 10 days after the yellow fever booster vaccination. The receptors stem from a man between 18 and 29 years old who received the YFV17D yellow fever vaccine.

This clonotype was counted only a few times. The rearrangement joins TRBV7-9 to TRBJ1-1; no definite D call. CDR1 is SEHNR, CDR2 FQNEAQ, per germline (reference sequence). V dropped 7 bases and J dropped 3 bases, with 9 bases sitting between them. The CDR3 extends over 12 amino acids. CDR3 in DNA: TGTGCCAGCACCCGGGGAGACACTGAAGCTTTCTTT. It is translated as CASTRGDTEAFF.

This sequence joins TRBV7-3 and TRBJ2-2; D remains unclear. This CDR3 is built from 16 residues. V was pared by 5 bases and J by 5 bases, with 18 bases between. The V gene's germline CDR1 is SGHTA and CDR2 FQGTGA. Here the CDR3 reads CASSDSSRLPTGELFF. The CDR3 DNA reads TGTGCCAGCAGCGACTCGTCCAGACTCCCGACCGGGGAGCTGTTTTTT.

This clonotype was seen a handful of times. The chain combines TRBV4-2 with TRBJ2-7, with D possibly TRBD2 on 5 matching bases. The CDR3 extends over 14 amino acids. Trimming shortened V by 0 bases and J by 4 bases, and 10 bases separated the two germline ends. The germline V gene encodes CDR1 LGHNA and CDR2 YNFKEQ. As DNA, the CDR3 is TGTGCCAGCAGCCAAGAGAGAGGGCGGTACGAGCAGTACTTC. This encodes CASSQERGRYEQYF.

This clonotype has more than one count but fewer than ten. The chain carries TRBV7-9 and TRBJ1-3; tentative D call: TRBD1 (5 bases). Trimming left V 6 bases short and J 0 bases short, with 18 bases between. The germline gives CDR1 SEHNR, CDR2 FQNEAQ (reference sequence). The CDR3 has 17 amino acids. The CDR3 sequence: CASRTPQGAYSGNTIYF. The CDR3 nucleotides read TGTGCCAGCAGGACGCCCCAGGGTGCCTACTCTGGAAACACCATATATTTT.

The gene calls are TRBV2 and TRBJ2-5, with TRBD2 identical over 16 bases. The CDR3 consists of 16 residues. Germline CDR1 SNHLY, CDR2 FYNNEI. Trimming removed 4 bases from V and 5 bases from J; junction bases left unmatched: 4. This chain's CDR3 is CASSVGLAGGLETQYF. CDR3 DNA: TGTGCCAGCAGTGTGGGACTAGCGGGGGGGCTGGAGACCCAGTACTTC.

This clonotype was observed a handful of times. This chain links TRBV5-1 with TRBJ2-3; the match to TRBD2 covers 11 bases. The CDR3 contains 16 residues. J lost 10 bases, V lost 1 base, and 11 bases had no gene match. From germline, CDR1 is SGHRS and CDR2 YFSETQ. CDR3 nucleotides: TGCGCCAGCAGCTTGCCCCTAGCGGGGGGAACCGGTCCGCAGTATTTT. It codes for CASSLPLAGGTGPQYF.

This clonotype was seen repeatedly, ten times or more. The rearrangement joins TRBV20-1 to TRBJ2-3; 7 nucleotides match TRBD1. Germline CDR1 DFQATT, CDR2 SNEGSKA (reference sequence). The CDR3 is 15 amino acids. With V trimmed by 0 bases and J by 2 bases, 5 bases remained unmatched. The CDR3 loop reads CSARDRGQYTDTQYF. CDR3 bases: TGCAGTGCTAGAGATAGGGGACAGTACACAGATACGCAGTATTTT.

J is TRBJ2-3 and V is TRBV10-3; either TRBD1 or TRBD2 may fit D (5 bases each). Germline V gene data show CDR1 as ENHRY and CDR2 as SYGVKD. This CDR3 has 14 amino acids. V lost 5 bases to trimming and J lost 6 bases, with 15 bases between them. The CDR3 is CAISQTGTGDTQYF. The DNA of the CDR3 is TGTGCCATCAGTCAAACCGGGACGGGGGATACGCAGTATTTT.

This clonotype was seen a few times. The chain links TRBV23-1 to TRBJ2-3; D is possibly TRBD2 (6 bases). TRBV23-1 is marked as an open reading frame, function uncertain. Trimming shortened V by 1 base and J by 2 bases, and 10 bases separated the two germline ends. CDR3 length equals 15 residues. This CDR3 is CASSQFTGLTDTQYF. The DNA of the CDR3 is TGCGCCAGCAGTCAATTCACGGGACTCACAGATACGCAGTATTTT.

The J gene is TRBJ1-1, the V gene TRBV5-4; TRBD1 is a possible D gene (6 bases). The CDR3 runs to 13 residues. CDR1 SGHNT and CDR2 YYREEE come from the germline V gene (reference sequence). Trimming removed 4 bases from V and 9 bases from J, with 16 bases in between. The CDR3 sequence: CASSPGVGQQAFF. DNA of the CDR3: TGTGCCAGCAGCCCTGGAGTCGGACAGCAAGCTTTCTTT.

This chain links TRBV6-6 with TRBJ2-1; 8 bases are a match to TRBD2. In germline, CDR1 is MNHNY, CDR2 SVGAGI (reference sequence). The CDR3 contains 14 residues. V trimming: 10 bases; J trimming: 7 bases; junction bases outside the gene matches: 12. CDR3 amino acids: CATYREGGSNEQFF. In DNA, the CDR3 is TGTGCCACATACCGGGAGGGGGGCTCAAATGAGCAGTTCTTC.

The rearrangement links TRBV5-6 to TRBJ2-7; D ambiguous. The CDR3 loop spans 15 amino acids. The ends were cut back, 0 bases at V and 2 bases at J, with 12 bases in the middle. CDR1 SGHDT and CDR2 YYEEEE come from the germline V gene. CDR3 loop: CASSLVGIGAYEQYF. CDR3 nucleotide sequence: TGTGCCAGCAGCTTGGTTGGAATTGGGGCCTACGAGCAGTACTTC. Drawing the rest from reference TRBV5-6 and TRBJ2-7, the complete variable domain is DAGVTQSPTHLIKTRGQQVTLRCSPKSGHDTVSWYQQALGQGPQFIFQYYEEEERQRGNFPDRFSGHQFPNYSSELNVNALLLGDSALYLCASSLVGIGAYEQYFGPGTRLTVT.

This clonotype showed up just a few times. The chain carries TRBV30 and TRBJ1-2; D may be TRBD1 (5 bases). The length of the CDR3 is 11 residues. Germline V gene sequence: CDR1 GTSNPN, CDR2 SVGIG (reference sequence). The ends were cut back, 3 bases at V and 6 bases at J, with 8 bases in the middle. The CDR3 nucleotides are TGTGCCTGGAGAGGGGCGGATGGCTACACCTTC. Translation: CAWRGADGYTF.

This clonotype was detected only a few times. V usage is TRBV5-6 and J usage is TRBJ2-7, with TRBD2 matching over 11 bases. The CDR3 is made up of 15 amino acids. The J segment lost 5 bases and the V segment lost 0 bases, leaving 4 bases of the junction unmatched. Germline-derived CDR1 and CDR2 are SGHDT and YYEEEE. The CDR3 sequence: CASSLVLAGENEQYV. In DNA form, the CDR3 reads TGTGCCAGCAGCTTGGTACTAGCGGGGGAAAACGAGCAGTACGTC.

This clonotype was recorded many times. The chain combines TRBV4-3 with TRBJ2-5, with D possibly being TRBD1 or TRBD2 (6 bases each). Trimming took 0 bases from V and 8 from J, leaving 13 bases between them. This CDR3 has 14 residues. Looked up from germline, CDR1 is LGHNA and CDR2 is YSLEER. CDR3 DNA sequence: TGCGCCAGCAGCCAAGAAACCCTCGGGGGCACCCAGTACTTC. This translates into CASSQETLGGTQYF.

The table lists this clonotype with a few counts. V is TRBV12-5 and J is TRBJ2-1; D remains ambiguous. CDR3 length equals 16 residues. V dropped 7 bases and J dropped 2 bases, with 18 bases sitting between them. The germline V gene encodes CDR1 LGHNT and CDR2 FRNRAP. CDR3 in DNA: TGTGCTAGTGCCCGAGATCCGATAAATGCCTACAATGAGCAGTTCTTC. It specifies CASARDPINAYNEQFF.

This clonotype was observed a handful of times. The V and J genes are TRBV12-3 or TRBV12-4 and TRBJ1-1, with a weak D call TRBD1 (6 bases). Trimming removed 5 bases from V and 1 base from J, with 8 bases in between. The CDR3 runs 13 residues. The CDR3 DNA sequence: TGTGCCAGCAGTAAGGGACAGAACACTGAAGCTTTCTTT. Translation gives CASSKGQNTEAFF.

This clonotype was observed many times. This chain connects TRBV29-1 to TRBJ2-5; D gene ambiguous. Germline V CDR1 and CDR2: SQVTM, ANQGSEA. V lost 3 bases and J lost 7, with 9 bases in between. The CDR3 runs to 11 residues. CDR3 protein: CSVDALGTQYF. In DNA, the CDR3 is TGCAGCGTTGACGCCTTGGGGACCCAGTACTTC.

This clonotype was seen a few times. The chain combines TRBV11-2 with TRBJ2-6; D not certain. The CDR3 covers 11 residues. CDR1 SGHAT and CDR2 FQNNGV come from the germline V gene. Trimming removed 4 bases from V and 12 bases from J, with 7 bases in between. The CDR3 region has the DNA TGTGCCAGCAGCTCCCCTGGCGTCCTGACTTTC. It yields the protein CASSSPGVLTF.

This clonotype was seen ten or more times. The J gene is TRBJ2-2, the V gene TRBV2, with no clear D. The ends were cut back, 7 bases at V and 8 bases at J, with 8 bases in the middle. Germline CDR1 reads SNHLY; CDR2 reads FYNNEI. This CDR3 region has 11 residues. The DNA for the CDR3 is TGTGCCAGCATCGGGCCAGGGGAGCTGTTTTTT. Translating it yields CASIGPGELFF.

The chain is built from TRBV9 and TRBJ2-7, with D perhaps TRBD1 or TRBD2 (5 bases each). CDR3 size: 15 residues. Germline V gives CDR1 SGDLS, CDR2 YYNGEE. Trimming pared 0 bases from V and 2 bases from J, leaving 12 bases between. CDR3 residues: CASSVAVQGAYEQYF. CDR3 bases: TGTGCCAGCAGCGTAGCCGTCCAGGGAGCCTACGAGCAGTACTTC.

The chain uses TRBV12-3 or TRBV12-4 and TRBJ2-7; D is uncertain. Trimming took 3 bases from V and 2 from J, leaving 14 bases between them. CDR3 length: 15 amino acids. CDR3 sequence: CASSFEGRLTYEQYF. CDR3 bases: TGTGCCAGCAGTTTTGAAGGTCGCCTCACCTACGAGCAGTACTTC.

This clonotype was detected only a few times. This chain joins TRBV12-3 or TRBV12-4 and TRBJ2-3; TRBD1 is a possible D gene (6 bases). This CDR3 has 15 residues. Trimming left V 4 bases short and J 4 bases short, with 15 bases between. For the CDR3, the DNA is TGTGCCAGCAGTTCCACAGGGAAGGGGCCAGATACGCAGTATTTT. Translated, it gives CASSSTGKGPDTQYF.